This paragraph covers one T cell receptor (beta chain) sequence. This clone was recorded once. There is no known antigen for this receptor. The record has no base qualities; no much larger clone is one base away. The immunoSEQ Assay, a bias-controlled multiplex PCR, was used to amplify TCRbeta CDR3 regions from genomic DNA. In the original analysis: Nucleated cell counts per sample were estimated from amplification of reference gene primers within the assay. To quantify the absolute abundance of each unique TCRbeta CDR3 rearrangement, sequence reads were collapsed and filtered. For each sample, productive Simpson clonality was calculated by taking the square root of Simpson's diversity index across productive rearrangements. TCRdb's version of the immuneACCESS table is confined to in-frame rearrangements and falls short of the full clone set. An unresolved V gene accounts for under half of the shortfall where checked; the remainder is of unknown origin. V, J and clone size reflect that table, while D and trimming were determined from the DNA. The sample profile shows 40,000 or so clones; 80% to 90% of them were found once. The top ten clones comprise more than 8.5% of the sample.

Collaborating institutions collected whole blood in K2EDTA tubes following their own protocols. For TCRbeta analysis, collaborators shipped samples in one of three forms: frozen whole blood, isolated PBMCs, or DNA extracted from either of those sample types. This entry belongs to a study of blood T cell repertoires in COVID-19 (TCRdb year 2020). For the wider study: Samples covering the acute and convalescent phases of COVID-19 were provided by collaborators in the United States, Italy and Spain. Sample metadata almost always included a de-identified subject ID, COVID-19 status, age in years and sex. Where HLA class I and class II types were available, the types were taken from metadata supplied by the sample provider, not from assay-based typing. The prospective study material was composed of cDNA or gDNA derived from T cells, B-cell-depleted T cells, or PBMCs. Subjects who had been exposed to COVID-19, were actively infected with it, or had recovered from it provided the deeply sampled blood TCRbeta repertoires that made up the dataset. The samples were drawn from the first 160 participants of the ongoing ImmuneRACE study and from 1,254 subjects provided by 6 global collaborators. The repertoires were made available in a free public database intended to serve as a resource for research on the immune response to SARS-CoV-2.

Overall study outcomes, separate from this receptor: How much clinical and demographic metadata was included differed by source and by participant, and the metadata was provided uncurated.

The sample taken for sequencing was peripheral blood. The TCR was taken from a man aged 55-75 years in a cohort sampled during active COVID-19.

The DNA sequence follows: TGTGCCTGGAGCCCAGGACAGGGCTACGAGCAGTACTTC. It encodes CAWSPGQGYEQYF. This chain is built from TRBV30 and TRBJ2-7; TRBD1 lines up with 8 middle nucleotides. From its cysteine to its phenylalanine, the CDR3 spans 13 amino acids. Only the CDR3 region is kept as DNA, spanning 39 bases read in frame from base 1. Trimming leaves V shorter by 3 bases and J shorter by 3 bases, with the junction holding 4 bases beyond the gene matches. In the germline V gene (reference sequence), CDR1 corresponds to GTSNPN and CDR2 to SVGIG.